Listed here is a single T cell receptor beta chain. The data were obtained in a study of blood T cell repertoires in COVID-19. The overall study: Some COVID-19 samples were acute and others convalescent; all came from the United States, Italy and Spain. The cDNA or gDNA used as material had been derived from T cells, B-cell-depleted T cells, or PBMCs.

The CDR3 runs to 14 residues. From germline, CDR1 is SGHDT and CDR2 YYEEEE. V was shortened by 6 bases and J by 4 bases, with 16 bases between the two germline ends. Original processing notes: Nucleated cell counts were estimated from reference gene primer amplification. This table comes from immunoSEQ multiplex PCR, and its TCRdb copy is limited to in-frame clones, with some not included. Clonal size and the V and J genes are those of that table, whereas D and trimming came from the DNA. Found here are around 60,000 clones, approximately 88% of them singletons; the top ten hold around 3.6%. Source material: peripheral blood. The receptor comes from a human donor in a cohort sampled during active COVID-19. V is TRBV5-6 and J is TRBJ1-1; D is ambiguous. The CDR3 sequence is CASTSLGGTTEAFF. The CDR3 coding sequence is TGTGCCAGCACCTCCTTGGGAGGTACCACTGAAGCTTTCTTT. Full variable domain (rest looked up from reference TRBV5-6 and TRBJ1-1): DAGVTQSPTHLIKTRGQQVTLRCSPKSGHDTVSWYQQALGQGPQFIFQYYEEEERQRGNFPDRFSGHQFPNYSSELNVNALLLGDSALYLCASTSLGGTTEAFFGQGTRLTVV.